The clone carrying this T cell receptor beta chain has just one count. Per the original methods: Quantification of nucleated cells was approximated via reference gene primer amplification. Assay: immunoSEQ multiplex PCR; the TCRdb copy retains only in-frame clones and omits some. The V and J calls and clone size come from that table; D and trimming were worked out from the DNA. The sample holds 70,000 or so clones, around 87% seen once. The source of the sample is a study of blood T cell repertoires in COVID-19. Background on the study: Sites across the United States, Italy and Spain contributed samples from acute and convalescent COVID-19. T cells, B-cell-depleted T cells, or PBMCs supplied cDNA or gDNA.

The CDR3 extends over 14 amino acids. Germline V CDR1 and CDR2: LGHNA, YNFKEQ. Trimming stripped 2 bases from V and 0 bases from J, with 7 bases between. The sequenced sample was peripheral blood. This TCR came from a young woman with acute or convalescent COVID-19. This chain connects TRBV4-2 to TRBJ1-1, with D hard to call. The CDR3 nucleotides are TGTGCCAGCAGCCAATACGGGGTGAACACTGAAGCTTTCTTT. Amino acid sequence: CASSQYGVNTEAFF.